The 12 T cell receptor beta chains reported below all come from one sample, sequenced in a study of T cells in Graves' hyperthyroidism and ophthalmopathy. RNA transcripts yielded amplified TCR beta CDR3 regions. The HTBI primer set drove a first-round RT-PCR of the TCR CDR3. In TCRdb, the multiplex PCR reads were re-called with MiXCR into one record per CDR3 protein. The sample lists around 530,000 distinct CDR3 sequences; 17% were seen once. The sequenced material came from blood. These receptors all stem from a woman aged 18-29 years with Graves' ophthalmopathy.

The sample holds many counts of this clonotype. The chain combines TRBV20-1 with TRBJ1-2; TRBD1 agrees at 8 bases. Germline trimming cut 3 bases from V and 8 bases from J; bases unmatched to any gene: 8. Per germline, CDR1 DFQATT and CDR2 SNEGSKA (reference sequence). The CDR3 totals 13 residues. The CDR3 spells CSARKDRGHGYTF. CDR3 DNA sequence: TGCAGTGCTAGGAAAGACAGGGGACACGGCTACACCTTC.

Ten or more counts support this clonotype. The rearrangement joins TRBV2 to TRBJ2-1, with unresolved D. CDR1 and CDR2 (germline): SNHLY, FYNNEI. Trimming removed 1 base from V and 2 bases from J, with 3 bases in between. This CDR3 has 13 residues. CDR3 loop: CASSEDPYNEQFF. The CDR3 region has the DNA TGTGCCAGCAGTGAAGATCCCTACAATGAGCAGTTCTTC.

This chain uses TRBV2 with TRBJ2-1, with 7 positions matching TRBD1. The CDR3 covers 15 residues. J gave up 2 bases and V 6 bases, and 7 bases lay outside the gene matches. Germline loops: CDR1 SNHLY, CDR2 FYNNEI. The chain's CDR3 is CASRDGQEPYNEQFF. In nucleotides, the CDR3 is TGTGCCAGCAGAGACGGACAGGAACCCTACAATGAGCAGTTCTTC.

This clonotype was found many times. CDR3 residues: CASSLTTGEAFF. In nucleotides, the CDR3 is TGTGCCAGCAGCCTGACGACAGGGGAAGCTTTCTTT. This chain links TRBV28 with TRBJ1-1, with TRBD1 matching 7 bases. The germline V gene has CDR1 MDHEN and CDR2 SYDVKM. The CDR3 spans 12 residues. V dropped 6 bases and J dropped 8; count of bases not matched to a gene: 6. Combining the CDR3 with reference TRBV28 and TRBJ1-1 gives the whole variable domain DVKVTQSSRYLVKRTGEKVFLECVQDMDHENMFWYRQDPGLGLRLIYFSYDVKMKEKGDIPEGYSVSREKKERFSLILESASTNQTSMYLCASSLTTGEAFFGQGTRLTVV.

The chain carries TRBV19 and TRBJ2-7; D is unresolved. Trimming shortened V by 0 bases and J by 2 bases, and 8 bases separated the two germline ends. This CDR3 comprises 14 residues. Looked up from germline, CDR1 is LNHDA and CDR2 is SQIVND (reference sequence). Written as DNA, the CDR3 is TGTGCCAGTAGTATAGATCCATATGCCTACGAGCAGTACTTC. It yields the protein CASSIDPYAYEQYF.

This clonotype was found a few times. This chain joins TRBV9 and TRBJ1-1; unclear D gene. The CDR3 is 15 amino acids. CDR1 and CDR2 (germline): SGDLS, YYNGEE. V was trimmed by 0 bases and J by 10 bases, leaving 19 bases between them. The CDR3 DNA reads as TGTGCCAGCAGCGTAGCCGGCGCAGCCCCCGCCGGAGCTTTCTTT. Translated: CASSVAGAAPAGAFF.

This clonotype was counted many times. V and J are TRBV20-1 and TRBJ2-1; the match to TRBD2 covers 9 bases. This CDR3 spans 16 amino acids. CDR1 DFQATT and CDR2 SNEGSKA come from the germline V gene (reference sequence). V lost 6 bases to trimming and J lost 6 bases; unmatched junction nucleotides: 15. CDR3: CSARGGRASNPNEQFF. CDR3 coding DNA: TGCAGTGCGAGGGGCGGGAGGGCCTCGAATCCCAATGAGCAGTTCTTC.

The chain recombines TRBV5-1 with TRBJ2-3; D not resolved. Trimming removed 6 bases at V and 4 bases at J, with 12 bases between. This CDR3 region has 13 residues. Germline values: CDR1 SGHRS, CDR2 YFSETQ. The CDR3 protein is CASNFEVSDTQYF. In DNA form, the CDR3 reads TGCGCCAGCAACTTTGAGGTTTCAGATACGCAGTATTTT.

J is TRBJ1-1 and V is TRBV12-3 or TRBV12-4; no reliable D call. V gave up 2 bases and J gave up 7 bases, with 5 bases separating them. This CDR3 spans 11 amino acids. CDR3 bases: TGTGCCAGCAGTTTAAACCTTGAAGCTTTCTTT. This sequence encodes CASSLNLEAFF.

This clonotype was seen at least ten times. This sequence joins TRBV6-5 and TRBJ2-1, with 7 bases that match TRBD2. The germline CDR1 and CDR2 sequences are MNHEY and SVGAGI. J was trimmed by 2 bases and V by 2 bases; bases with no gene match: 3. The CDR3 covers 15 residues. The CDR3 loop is CASSYSGDPYNEQFF. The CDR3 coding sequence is TGTGCCAGCAGTTACAGCGGGGACCCCTACAATGAGCAGTTCTTC.

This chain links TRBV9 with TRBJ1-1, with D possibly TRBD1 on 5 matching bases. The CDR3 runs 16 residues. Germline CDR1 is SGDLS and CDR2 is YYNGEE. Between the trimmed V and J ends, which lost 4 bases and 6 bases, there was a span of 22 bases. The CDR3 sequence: CASSPSGGGDLPEAFF. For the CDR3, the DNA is TGTGCCAGCAGCCCATCGGGCGGGGGGGATCTCCCTGAAGCTTTCTTT. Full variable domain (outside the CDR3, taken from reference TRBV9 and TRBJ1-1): DSGVTQTPKHLITATGQRVTLRCSPRSGDLSVYWYQQSLDQGLQFLIQYYNGEERAKGNILERFSAQQFPDLHSELNLSSLELGDSALYFCASSPSGGGDLPEAFFGQGTRLTVV.

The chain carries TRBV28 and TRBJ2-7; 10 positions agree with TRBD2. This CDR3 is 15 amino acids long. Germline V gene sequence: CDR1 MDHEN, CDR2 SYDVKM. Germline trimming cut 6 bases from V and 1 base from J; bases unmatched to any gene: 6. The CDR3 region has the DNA TGTGCCAGCAGCAGGACTAGCGGAGTATCCTACGAGCAGTACTTC. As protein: CASSRTSGVSYEQYF.